The 19 T cell receptor beta chains below were found in one sample sequenced in a study of T cell repertoires in cytomegalovirus infection (dated by TCRdb to 2018 to 2020). The sample's treatment or condition, from its label and the paper: in vitro stimulation with specific CMV peptide epitopes to enrich CMV-specific T cells. Sequencing used an Illumina HiSeq 1500. TCRdb redid the processing of the public reads, applying fastp at Q25 and MiXCR, and retained in-frame beta chains. A single entry per CDR3 protein holds the most common genes and DNA from its merged rows. Within this sample are approximately 110,000 distinct CDR3 sequences, with about 32% of them counted one time only. The biggest ten clones account for 58% of the sample. For these TCRs, the target antigens are not known. Sequences were derived from CD8+ T cells from cultured PBMCs, sampled from culture after CMV antigen stimulation. Source of these receptors: a human donor in good health (CMV status not recorded). Some clones in this sample may be carry-over from other donors' samples.

There are many counts of this clonotype. The rearrangement uses TRBV12-3 or TRBV12-4 and TRBJ2-3; possible D gene TRBD2, 6 bases. The CDR3 is made up of 14 amino acids. Trimming pared 3 bases from V and 5 bases from J, leaving 12 bases between. The CDR3 sequence: CASSFGGAGDTQYF. Here the CDR3 DNA reads TGTGCCAGCAGTTTCGGAGGGGCCGGAGATACGCAGTATTTT.

The rearrangement joins TRBV28 to TRBJ1-5; tentative D call: TRBD1 (5 bases). CDR1 and CDR2 from the germline V gene are MDHEN and SYDVKM. V lost 4 bases and J 4 bases, leaving 14 bases between the germline ends. The CDR3 is made up of 15 amino acids. CDR3 sequence: CASSSGNTKNQPQHF. The CDR3 nucleotides are TGTGCCAGCAGTTCAGGGAATACTAAAAATCAGCCCCAGCATTTT.

This clonotype was counted a few times. J is TRBJ2-7 and V is TRBV20-1, with D unresolved. With 8 bases removed from V and 0 bases from J, the gap between germline ends came to 11 bases. Looked up from germline, CDR1 is DFQATT and CDR2 is SNEGSKA (reference sequence). The CDR3 covers 12 residues. CDR3 sequence reads: CSQRRASYEQYF. DNA of the CDR3: TGCAGTCAGCGACGCGCCTCCTACGAGCAGTACTTC.

The V gene is TRBV11-2, the J gene TRBJ1-4, with a weak D call TRBD1 (6 bases). This CDR3 has 14 residues. The V gene's germline CDR1 is SGHAT and CDR2 FQNNGV. Deletions cut 3 bases from V and 7 bases from J, with 12 bases between. CDR3 coding DNA: TGTGCCAGCAGCTTGGGACAACTTACTGAAAAACTGTTTTTT. Translating gives CASSLGQLTEKLFF.

V usage is TRBV2 and J usage is TRBJ1-1, with D uncertain. The CDR3 sequence is 13 residues long. Trimming cost V 6 bases and J 4 bases, with 12 bases left between them. Germline assignment: CDR1 SNHLY and CDR2 FYNNEI. The CDR3 sequence is CASSLREGTEAFF. The CDR3 DNA reads as TGTGCCAGCAGCCTTCGGGAGGGCACTGAAGCTTTCTTT.

This clonotype turned up a few times. The J gene is TRBJ2-2, the V gene TRBV7-2; no definite D call. The CDR3 loop spans 14 amino acids. Trimming cost V 7 bases and J 7 bases, with 16 bases left between them. Germline-derived CDR1 and CDR2 are SGHTA and FQGNSA. The CDR3, as DNA: TGTGCCAGCACCACGGAACCGGGTAGCGGGGAGCTGTTTTTT. Its protein product is CASTTEPGSGELFF.

In this sample, this clonotype turned up a few times. The V gene is TRBV2, the J gene TRBJ1-1; D call uncertain. Germline V gives CDR1 SNHLY, CDR2 FYNNEI. Trimming pared 7 bases from V and 2 bases from J, leaving 11 bases between. This CDR3 is 13 amino acids long. CDR3 residues: CASTGGVNTEAFF. As DNA, the CDR3 is TGTGCCAGCACGGGCGGTGTAAACACTGAAGCTTTCTTT.

This chain uses TRBV23-1 with TRBJ2-7; maybe TRBD2 (5 bases). TRBV23-1 belongs to the ORF category, with a function that is uncertain. V lost 4 bases and J 13 bases, leaving 20 bases between the germline ends. This CDR3 is built from 13 residues. CDR3 bases: TGCGCCAGCAGTCTCTTCGATGGGAGCAGCTCCTACTTC. It translates to CASSLFDGSSSYF.

A few counts support this clonotype. The chain employs TRBV7-9 and TRBJ2-3; TRBD1 aligns across 9 bases. V shed 0 bases, J shed 4 bases, and the junction held 5 bases outside the gene matches. The CDR3 spans 16 residues. The V gene's germline CDR1 is SEHNR and CDR2 FQNEAQ (reference sequence). This CDR3 reads CASSLAWGQGPDTQYF. In DNA form, the CDR3 reads TGTGCCAGCAGCTTAGCTTGGGGACAGGGCCCAGATACGCAGTATTTT.

The chain links TRBV19 to TRBJ2-2, with TRBD1 matching over 7 bases. CDR3 length equals 17 residues. Germline V gene lookup returns CDR1 LNHDA and CDR2 SQIVND (reference sequence). V shed 9 bases and J 6 bases; nucleotides not matched to a gene: 19. CDR3 nucleotide sequence: TGTGCCAGCCCTCGTTCGGGGACAGATATTACGGCCGGGGAGCTGTTTTTT. As protein: CASPRSGTDITAGELFF.

This clonotype showed up just a few times. V and J are TRBV7-2 and TRBJ1-4; 10 bases line up with TRBD1. J was trimmed by 8 bases and V by 2 bases; bases with no gene match: 11. In germline, CDR1 is SGHTA, CDR2 FQGNSA. The CDR3 covers 17 residues. The CDR3, as DNA: TGTGCCAGCAGCTTACCGCTTTTGACAGGGGGCGGCGAAAAACTGTTTTTT. This codes for CASSLPLLTGGGEKLFF.

This clonotype was seen a few times. The V gene is TRBV4-1, the J gene TRBJ2-7; TRBD2 matches at 12 bases. Per germline, CDR1 MGHRA and CDR2 YSYEKL. The CDR3 consists of 14 residues. V lost 1 base to trimming and J lost 10 bases; unmatched junction nucleotides: 5. The CDR3 nucleotides are TGCGCCAGCAGCCAAGTACGGACTAGCGGGGCCCAGTACTTC. Translated, it gives CASSQVRTSGAQYF.

This chain joins TRBV7-9 and TRBJ1-2; TRBD1 matches 7 bases. J was trimmed by 5 bases and V by 5 bases; bases with no gene match: 2. Germline assignment: CDR1 SEHNR and CDR2 FQNEAQ (reference sequence). This CDR3 is built from 12 residues. DNA for the CDR3: TGTGCCAGCAGCCAGACAGGGTATGGCTACACCTTC. This sequence encodes CASSQTGYGYTF.

The CDR3 loop reads CASSLTGYEQYF. In DNA, the CDR3 is TGTGCCAGCAGTTTAACGGGTTACGAGCAGTACTTC. The chain couples TRBV27 to TRBJ2-7; D unclear. This CDR3 has 12 residues. CDR1 is MNHEY, CDR2 SMNVEV, per germline (reference sequence). Trimming stripped 2 bases from V and 4 bases from J, with 6 bases between.

The J gene is TRBJ1-2, the V gene TRBV20-1; D is ambiguous. From germline, CDR1 is DFQATT and CDR2 SNEGSKA (reference sequence). There are 13 residues in the CDR3. V lost 0 bases and J lost 2, with 7 bases in between. The CDR3 DNA reads as TGCAGTGCTAGAGAGGAAGGGAACTATGGCTACACCTTC. Its translation is CSAREEGNYGYTF.

DNA of the CDR3: TGTGCCAGCAGGAGTCGTGCGGGGGGCCCCTTAAGCACAGATACGCAGTATTTT. It translates to CASRSRAGGPLSTDTQYF. The V and J genes are TRBV27 and TRBJ2-3; 8 bases agree with TRBD2. With 6 bases clipped from V and 0 bases from J, the junction kept 14 bases outside the gene matches. Germline CDR1 and CDR2: MNHEY and SMNVEV (reference sequence). The CDR3 consists of 18 residues.

This chain uses TRBV7-9 with TRBJ2-1; 15 bases match TRBD2. With V trimmed by 4 bases and J by 2 bases, 3 bases remained unmatched. CDR1 is SEHNR, CDR2 FQNEAQ, per germline (reference sequence). The CDR3 length is 17 residues. The CDR3 coding sequence is TGTGCCAGCAGCTGGACTAGCGGGGGGGCCCCCTACAATGAGCAGTTCTTC. This sequence encodes CASSWTSGGAPYNEQFF. Full variable domain (rest looked up from reference TRBV7-9 and TRBJ2-1): DTGVSQNPRHKITKRGQNVTFRCDPISEHNRLYWYRQTLGQGPEFLTYFQNEAQLEKSRLLSDRFSAERPKGSFSTLEIQRTEQGDSAMYLCASSWTSGGAPYNEQFFGPGTRLTVL.

This clonotype was seen a handful of times. The V gene is TRBV7-8, the J gene TRBJ2-1; D might be TRBD1 or TRBD2, each matching 5 bases. This CDR3 is 15 amino acids long. Trimming stripped 2 bases from V and 2 bases from J, with 10 bases between. Looked up from germline, CDR1 is SGHVS and CDR2 is FQNEAQ. The CDR3 sequence: CASSLRTGPYNEQFF. The CDR3 DNA follows: TGTGCCAGCAGCTTACGGACGGGACCCTACAATGAGCAGTTCTTC.

CDR3 loop: CASSLRGFTEAFF. The DNA of the CDR3 is TGTGCCAGCAGTTTACGGGGATTCACTGAAGCTTTCTTT. V is TRBV12-3 or TRBV12-4 and J is TRBJ1-1; D is ambiguous. V was shortened by 2 bases and J by 4 bases, with 8 bases between the two germline ends. The CDR3 contains 13 residues.